A selection of T cell receptor beta chains follows, all from one sample in a study of blood T cell repertoires in COVID-19. Method: immunoSEQ multiplex PCR; TCRdb's copy keeps in-frame clones and lacks some. This sample has about 140,000 clones, with over 60% found just once. The sequenced sample consisted of peripheral blood. These receptors were obtained from a woman in her fifties or sixties with active or convalescent COVID-19. CDR3s leave out the opening cysteine and the closing phenylalanine or tryptophan. D genes are given only for firm matches.

>TRBD1|TRBV6-6|TRBJ1-3
ASSYSQGDSGNTIY
>TRBD1|TRBV3-1/TRBV3-2|TRBJ1-1
ASSQGPGTALNTEAF
>TRBD2|TRBV5-1|TRBJ2-1
ASSFLTSGVLGEQF
>TRBD1|TRBV6-2/TRBV6-3|TRBJ2-7
ASSQYRDRGNEQY
>NA|TRBV29-1|TRBJ2-1
SVAEGGLHNEQF
>TRBD2|TRBV7-9|TRBJ2-2
ASSVSGINGELF
>TRBD1|TRBV19|TRBJ2-5
ASRPTGVSMETQY
>NA|TRBV7-9|TRBJ2-3
ASSLAGLDTQY
>NA|TRBV6-6|TRBJ1-4
ASSYSSSGTNEKLF
>NA|TRBV4-3|TRBJ2-3
ASSQDRSDTQY
>TRBD2|TRBV30|TRBJ2-5
AWSPGLARGETQY
>NA|TRBV4-3|TRBJ1-3
ASSPSGTGNTIY
>NA|TRBV27|TRBJ2-2
ASIKQGNTGELF
>NA|TRBV5-1|TRBJ2-1
ASSLYASGGRSYNEQF
>NA|TRBV19|TRBJ1-6
ASSTQGAKGNSPLH
>NA|TRBV7-2|TRBJ1-1
ASSLEAGANTEAF
>TRBD1|TRBV9|TRBJ2-2
ASSPQTGTSAGELF
>NA|TRBV25-1|TRBJ2-3
ASSRQGTDTQY
>NA|TRBV2|TRBJ2-1
ASRVWADEQF
>TRBD1|TRBV6-1|TRBJ1-2
ASSEIAGGADGYT
>TRBD1|TRBV11-2|TRBJ2-4
ASSPSTGVGAKNIQY
>TRBD1|TRBV5-6|TRBJ1-5
ASRGTGGGNQPQH
>TRBD2|TRBV5-4|TRBJ2-3
ASSTSGGATDTQY
>TRBD2|TRBV4-3|TRBJ2-3
ASSQDLAGVTDTQY
>TRBD1|TRBV27|TRBJ1-2
ASSRQGMSGYT
>TRBD2|TRBV7-2|TRBJ2-3
ASRPSGGSTDTQY
>TRBD1|TRBV19|TRBJ1-5
ASSIDHRGQPQH
>TRBD1|TRBV7-9|TRBJ1-2
ASSRTGEGYGYT
>TRBD1|TRBV28|TRBJ2-7
ASSQGDRSEQY
>TRBD2|TRBV19|TRBJ2-3
ASTTTSWVGTQY
>NA|TRBV6-4|TRBJ1-1
ASSVAGPWGGTEAF
>NA|TRBV18|TRBJ1-6
ASSPPLGANSPLH
>NA|TRBV19|TRBJ1-4
ASSYTGRNEKLF
>NA|TRBV7-9|TRBJ1-2
ASSPQGLDGYT
>NA|TRBV28|TRBJ2-1
ASSLSTSSYNEQF
>NA|TRBV28|TRBJ1-2
ASSSTGTAYGYT
>NA|TRBV3-1/TRBV3-2|TRBJ2-7
ASSRHQGSEQY
>TRBD2|TRBV29-1|TRBJ2-1
SVATTQLAGEQF
>TRBD2|TRBV11-3|TRBJ2-1
ASSLGTRPNEQF